Listed below are T cell receptor beta chains from one sample, sequenced in a study of blood T cells in healthy people across ages. TCRdb reprocessed the 5' RACE reads with MiXCR, giving one entry per CDR3 protein. This sample has approximately 1.5 million distinct CDR3 sequences, with approximately 32% found just once. Sequencing was done on a sample of blood. The receptors come from a woman in her 30s in good health. The CDR3 runs from the conserved cysteine through the conserved F or W. Fields, in order: clone size, D gene, J gene, V gene, CDR3 DNA, CDR3 protein. A D gene is named only where the DNA matches it firmly. Expanded clones are given a class, and other clones once, few, many or no size at all.

. . TRBJ2-7 TRBV6-2/TRBV6-3 TGTGCCAGCAGTTACTCCCATAGGGTCCAACACGAGCAGTACTTC CASSYSHRVQHEQYF
. . TRBJ2-1 TRBV6-5 TGTGCCAGCATGGGGGGGTTCTTC CASMGGFF
. TRBD1 TRBJ2-7 TRBV27 TGTGCCAGCAGTTTATCGAAGGGACAGCGCTCCTACGAGCAGTACTTC CASSLSKGQRSYEQYF
. TRBD1 TRBJ1-6 TRBV2 TGTGCCAGCAGTTCCGAAGGGGGCTCCAATAATTCACCCCTCCACTTT CASSSEGGSNNSPLHF
. TRBD1 TRBJ2-5 TRBV2 TGTGCCAGCAAGCCGGACAGGGGTGGGGGGACCCAGTACTTC CASKPDRGGGTQYF
few TRBD2 TRBJ2-4 TRBV9 TGTGCCAGCAGCGTAGAAGCGGGAGGGCCCCTCAACATTCAGTACTTC CASSVEAGGPLNIQYF
. . TRBJ2-3 TRBV30 TGTGCCTGGAGTGTACTCCTCGGCGATACGCAGTATTTT CAWSVLLGDTQYF
. . TRBJ2-3 TRBV20-1 TGCAGACCGGGACTGGCTAGCACAGATACGCAGTATTTT CRPGLASTDTQYF
few . TRBJ1-2 TRBV6-6 TGTGCCAGCAGGGCTCGGGAGGAACTCAACTATGGCTACACCTTC CASRAREELNYGYTF
. . TRBJ2-1 TRBV9 TGTGCCAGCAGCGTAGGGGGCGGGGGCTTATCCTACAATGAGCAGTTCTTC CASSVGGGGLSYNEQFF
few . TRBJ2-3 TRBV20-1 TGCAGTGCTAGGGCCCGAACCACAGATACGCAGTATTTT CSARARTTDTQYF
many . TRBJ2-5 TRBV7-9 TGTGCCAGCAGCTTCACTCAGGGGGGCCAAGAGACCCAGTACTTC CASSFTQGGQETQYF
. . TRBJ1-5 TRBV6-1 TGTGCCAGCAGTGAAGCAATGGGGGGTAGCAATCAGCCCCAGCATTTT CASSEAMGGSNQPQHF
. . TRBJ2-1 TRBV24-1 TGTGCCACCAGTGAGACAGGGCGGGGAGGAGAGCAGTTCTTC CATSETGRGGEQFF
. . TRBJ1-5 TRBV12-3/TRBV12-4 TGTGCCAGCAGCTTAACAGATAGCAATCAGCCCCAGCATTTT CASSLTDSNQPQHF
few . TRBJ2-3 TRBV12-3/TRBV12-4 TGTGCCAGCAGTTTGGACGCCACAGATACGCAGTATTTT CASSLDATDTQYF
once TRBD1 TRBJ1-2 TRBV15 TGTGCCACCAGCAGAGGGGGACAGGGGACACCTAACTATGGCTACACCTTC CATSRGGQGTPNYGYTF
. . TRBJ2-3 TRBV27 TGTGCCAGCAGTTTAGGGGGAGTGGGGAACACAGATACGCAGTATTTT CASSLGGVGNTDTQYF
. TRBD1 TRBJ2-1 TRBV7-9 TGTGCCAGCAGCCAACTACAGGGGGGATACAATGAGCAGTTCTTC CASSQLQGGYNEQFF
. . TRBJ1-6 TRBV3-1 TGTGCCAGCAGCCCCGTTGGTGCGGGCTCCTATAATTCACCCCTCCACTTT CASSPVGAGSYNSPLHF
. TRBD2 TRBJ2-1 TRBV7-2 TGTGCCAGCCGAACGGTGACGGGGCTAGCGGACGAGCAGTTCTTC CASRTVTGLADEQFF
few . TRBJ2-2 TRBV7-9 TGTGCCAGCAGCCCGGGTGCGGGGAACACCGGGGAGCTGTTTTTT CASSPGAGNTGELFF
many TRBD1 TRBJ2-7 TRBV4-1 TGCGCCAGCAGCCAGGTGGGACAGTTGACCTACGAGCAGTACTTC CASSQVGQLTYEQYF
. . TRBJ2-3 TRBV11-2 TGTGCCAGCAGCTTGGCCAGGGGCCATTATATAGATACGCAGTATTTT CASSLARGHYIDTQYF
few . TRBJ2-6 TRBV28 TGTGCCCAGAAGAGCCGAGGAAGGGCTGGGGCCAACGTCCTGACTTTC CAQKSRGRAGANVLTF
. . TRBJ2-7 TRBV7-3 TGTGCCAGCAGCTTAGGGGCTGGCAGGGCGGGCGAGCAGTACTTC CASSLGAGRAGEQYF
few TRBD1 TRBJ1-5 TRBV20-1 TGCAGTGCATCCGGGACAGTTAGCAATCAGCCCCAGCATTTT CSASGTVSNQPQHF
few . TRBJ1-1 TRBV3-1 TGTGCCAGCAGCCACGTCCCAGGGACTGAAGCTTTCTTT CASSHVPGTEAFF
. TRBD2 TRBJ2-1 TRBV20-1 TGCAGTGCCAGTAGCGGGAGCCGCAATGAGCAGTTCTTC CSASSGSRNEQFF
many TRBD2 TRBJ2-1 TRBV5-1 TGCGCCAGCAGCTTGGGCGGGAGCCTCTACAATGAGCAGTTCTTC CASSLGGSLYNEQFF
. TRBD1 TRBJ1-1 TRBV4-1 TGCGCCAGCAGCCCCGGGACAGCCGACTCCGGCAGGACTGAAGCTTTCTTT CASSPGTADSGRTEAFF
. . TRBJ2-3 TRBV11-2 TGTGCCAGCAGCACCACTAGAGCTGCAGATACGCAGTATTTT CASSTTRAADTQYF
. . TRBJ2-7 TRBV11-2 TGTGCCAGCAGCCAGCCTCCGGGACGAAGGGCCTCCTACGAGCAGTACTTC CASSQPPGRRASYEQYF
. . TRBJ1-2 TRBV20-1 TGCAGTATCGTGGAGACAGAGTATACCCCAGCTAACTATGGCTACACCTTC CSIVETEYTPANYGYTF
. . TRBJ2-1 TRBV9 TGTGCCAGCAGCGTAGAAGGGGGGGCGCCCTACAATGAGCAGTTCTTC CASSVEGGAPYNEQFF
few . TRBJ2-3 TRBV28 TGTGCCAGCAGTTTCCCGGGGGCGGGAGGCACAGATACGCAGTATTTT CASSFPGAGGTDTQYF
. . TRBJ1-5 TRBV20-1 TGCAGTGCTAGAGTTGAGAGGGGGGGCTATCAGCCCCAGCATTTT CSARVERGGYQPQHF
. . TRBJ2-5 TRBV4-2 TGTGCCAGCGGCCCGTCACTCGGCTCAGAGACCCAGTACTTC CASGPSLGSETQYF
. TRBD2 TRBJ2-5 TRBV5-1 TGCGCCAGCAGCATGCTAGCGGGAGTACGAGAGACCCAGTACTTC CASSMLAGVRETQYF
. TRBD2 TRBJ2-1 TRBV25-1 TGTGCCAGCAGTGAAGCCCAATCTAGCGGTAGTAGCGATGAGCAGTTCTTC CASSEAQSSGSSDEQFF
few . TRBJ1-4 TRBV6-1 TGTGCCAGCACCCCATGGGGAGGGAATGAAAAACTGTTTTTT CASTPWGGNEKLFF
many TRBD1 TRBJ2-1 TRBV4-1 TGCGCCAGCAGCCATCCAGGGGGCGATGAGCAGTTCTTC CASSHPGGDEQFF